The text below deals with one TCR beta chain. Its antigen remains unknown. Germline and junction disagree at one end, which may indicate a read error. The V gene's germline CDR1 is ENHRY and CDR2 SYGVKD. CDR3 length: 17 amino acids. 13 Jbeta primers and 60 Vbeta primers were used for the PCR. This table comes from immunoSEQ multiplex PCR, and its TCRdb copy is limited to in-frame clones, with some not included. The sample consists of 150,000 to 200,000 clones, more than 60% of them appearing once. This entry is derived from a study of cytomegalovirus exposure and HLA in healthy donors. Findings and limits, study-wide: Reports indicated that the classifier achieved high specificity and sensitivity in diagnosing cytomegalovirus status. The study designated 150 or so TCR beta chains cytomegalovirus-associated. Follow-up analysis found HLA locus-dependent TCR association rates, highest for DRB1 and lowest for HLA-C. CMV antigen specificity was confirmed in vitro for a few CMV-associated chains.

The receptor was isolated from a man aged 25 to 40 in good health and CMV-seropositive. Sequencing input: PBMCs. The chain recombines TRBV10-3 with TRBJ2-5; D perhaps matches TRBD1 (5 bases). The CDR3 sequence: CAISPDNQQEYQETQYF. The CDR3 DNA is TGTGCCATCAGCCCCGACAACCAACAGGAGTACCAAGAGACCCAATACTTC.